The 10 T cell receptor beta chains given below trace back to one sample, sequenced in a study of cytomegalovirus exposure and HLA in healthy donors. 60 Vbeta and 13 Jbeta primers were used in PCR. Sequencing was performed with immunoSEQ multiplex PCR; in TCRdb, only in-frame clones are kept and a portion is missing. Altogether approximately 150,000 clones are present, 66% being singletons, with the ten largest covering 6.5%. The specimen sequenced was PBMCs. The receptors originated from a woman in her sixties or seventies in good health and CMV-seronegative.

With regard to this clone: One end of the junction fails to match germline, which may point to a read error. The chain links TRBV7-8 to TRBJ2-5; 8 bases map to TRBD2. The CDR3 spans 13 residues. Germline assignment: CDR1 SGHVS and CDR2 FQNEAQ. CDR3 DNA: TGTGCCGGCAGATTGGCGGGAGGAGAGACCCAGTACTTC. It encodes CAGRLAGGETQYF.

This clone has a handful of counts. V usage is TRBV6-5 and J usage is TRBJ1-1; tentatively, D is TRBD1 (5 bases). The CDR3 is made up of 14 amino acids. The V gene lost 5 bases and the J gene lost 1 base, with 11 bases spanning the gap. CDR1 and CDR2 (germline): MNHEY, SVGAGI. The CDR3 loop is CASSRGVRNTEAFF. The CDR3, as DNA: TGTGCCAGCAGTCGGGGGGTGAGGAACACTGAAGCTTTCTTT.

V usage is TRBV28 and J usage is TRBJ1-2, with 7 positions matching TRBD1. Germline CDR1 is MDHEN and CDR2 is SYDVKM. J lost 2 bases, V lost 6 bases, and 6 bases had no gene match. CDR3 size: 14 residues. CDR3 coding DNA: TGTGCCAGCAGCGAGGGACAGCTCAACTATGGCTACACCTTC. It yields the protein CASSEGQLNYGYTF.

The chain carries TRBV28 and TRBJ1-5; tentatively, D is TRBD1 (5 bases). This CDR3 is built from 14 residues. In germline, CDR1 is MDHEN, CDR2 SYDVKM. V was clipped by 8 bases and J by 0 bases, with 11 bases between them. DNA for the CDR3: TGTGCCAGCTCCCAGGGCTATAGCAATCAGCCCCAGCATTTT. Protein sequence: CASSQGYSNQPQHF.

The CDR3 protein is CASSPGTGRPTEAFF. CDR3 DNA sequence: TGCGCCAGCAGCCCAGGGACAGGGAGGCCCACTGAAGCTTTCTTT. The rearrangement links TRBV4-3 to TRBJ1-1, with 9 nucleotides matching TRBD1. V gave up 4 bases and J gave up 4 bases; unmatched junction bases: 7. The CDR3 covers 15 residues. From germline, CDR1 is LGHNA and CDR2 YSLEER.

This sequence joins TRBV19 and TRBJ2-1, with 8 bases lining up with TRBD2. The trim removed 6 bases at V and 7 bases at J, leaving 8 bases unmatched. Germline V CDR1 and CDR2: LNHDA, SQIVND (reference sequence). This CDR3 comprises 14 residues. CDR3 in amino acids: CASRAGGGWNEQFF. For the CDR3, the DNA is TGTGCCAGTAGGGCGGGAGGAGGTTGGAATGAGCAGTTCTTC.

The gene calls are TRBV19 and TRBJ1-2; 8 bases are shared with TRBD1. The CDR3 has 13 amino acids. Unmatched junction bases numbered 4, after V lost 6 bases and J lost 4 bases. Germline CDR1 reads LNHDA; CDR2 reads SQIVND (reference sequence). CDR3 protein: CASSRQGIYGYTF. CDR3 in DNA: TGTGCCAGTAGCCGACAGGGGATCTATGGCTACACCTTC.

This clone has a handful of counts. The chain uses TRBV7-8 and TRBJ2-2, with D maybe TRBD2 (6 bases). The germline CDR1 and CDR2 sequences are SGHVS and FQNEAQ. The CDR3 runs to 17 residues. The V gene lost 5 bases and the J gene lost 0 bases, with 16 bases spanning the gap. This chain's CDR3 is CASSHGAGFANTGELFF. For the CDR3, the DNA is TGTGCCAGCAGCCATGGTGCGGGGTTCGCGAACACCGGGGAGCTGTTTTTT. Variable domain in full (rest from reference TRBV7-8 and TRBJ2-2): GAGVSQSPRYKVAKRGQDVALRCDPISGHVSLFWYQQALGQGPEFLTYFQNEAQLDKSGLPSDRFFAERPEGSVSTLKIQRTQQEDSAVYLCASSHGAGFANTGELFFGEGSRLTVL.

This rearrangement joins TRBV18 to TRBJ1-2; D is uncertain. The V end lost 0 bases, the J end lost 2 bases, and 7 bases lay between the germline ends. Germline CDR1 and CDR2: KGHSH and LQKENI. The CDR3 has 14 amino acids. This chain's CDR3 is CASSPPESNYGYTF. The CDR3 DNA reads as TGTGCCAGCTCACCACCGGAGAGCAACTATGGCTACACCTTC.

CDR3 sequence: CASKRDRVKNEQYF. In DNA form, the CDR3 reads TGTGCCAGTAAACGGGACAGGGTGAAGAACGAGCAGTACTTC. This rearrangement joins TRBV2 to TRBJ2-7, with 9 bases identical to TRBD1. CDR1 SNHLY and CDR2 FYNNEI come from the germline V gene. This CDR3 contains 14 residues. J lost 5 bases, V lost 9 bases, and 11 bases had no gene match.